The following is a T cell receptor beta chain sequence with its context. The target antigen is unknown. The patients serving as multiple sclerosis controls were treatment-naive. They had stable or active relapsing-remitting disease and fulfilled revised McDonald criteria. While CD8+ and CD4+ T cells were isolated negatively, TEMRA cells were enriched by FACS. The data derive from a study of CD8 T cells in Susac syndrome. Random hexamers primed reverse transcription of about 0.5 to 1 ug RNA. The method of amplification for TCR beta CDR3 was immunoSEQ multiplex PCR, covering 54 Vbeta and 13 Jbeta. TCRdb ran MiXCR on the immunoSEQ multiplex PCR reads and lists one entry per CDR3 protein. This table has approximately 150,000 distinct CDR3 sequences, roughly 80% appearing once. Germline CDR1 and CDR2: MNHEY and SVGAGI. V lost 4 bases and J lost 6; bases outside the gene matches: 6. The CDR3 runs to 14 residues.

Study-level findings and limits: It was acknowledged in the study that its TCR sequencing and HLA analysis involved a relatively small number of individuals.

The chain is built from TRBV6-5 and TRBJ2-1, with 7 bases fitting TRBD2. The TCR originated in a human donor with multiple sclerosis. Sequencing was performed on CD8+ T cells from PBMCs. The CDR3 DNA reads as TGTGCCAGCAGTTTAACCAGCGGGATCAATGAGCAGTTCTTC. Translation: CASSLTSGINEQFF.